These 8 T cell receptor beta chains were sequenced from one sample in a study of STAT5B mutations in CD4+ large granular lymphocyte leukemia. Sequenced by immunoSEQ multiplex PCR; TCRdb stores in-frame clones only, minus some. The sample contains about 32,000 clones, 72% of which appear only once. The sequencing input was CD4+ T cells from blood buffy coats. The source is a human donor in good health.

The chain links TRBV27 to TRBJ1-1; D might be TRBD1 (5 bases). Looked up from germline, CDR1 is MNHEY and CDR2 is SMNVEV (reference sequence). The CDR3 has 14 residues. The V end was cut by 4 bases, the J end by 1 base, with 10 bases between. CDR3 loop: CASSWGPQNTEAFF. In nucleotides, the CDR3 is TGTGCCAGCAGTTGGGGACCGCAGAACACTGAAGCTTTCTTT.

The chain is built from TRBV5-1 and TRBJ1-2, with TRBD1 as a possible D gene (5 bases). CDR1 and CDR2 from the germline V gene are SGHRS and YFSETQ. The CDR3 sequence is 15 residues long. Trimming left V 4 bases short and J 7 bases short, with 20 bases between. The CDR3 nucleotides read TGCGCCAGCAGCCCCGGGGGTGTGAGACTGGGTGGCTACACCTTC. Translating it yields CASSPGGVRLGGYTF.

The rearrangement uses TRBV6-1 and TRBJ1-1, with 9 bases matching TRBD1. The germline CDR1 and CDR2 sequences are MNHNS and SASEGT. The CDR3 is 13 residues long. The V segment lost 6 bases and the J segment 6 bases; nucleotides outside the gene matches: 5. In DNA, the CDR3 is TGTGCCAGCAGCCCTGGGACAGGGCCTGAAGCTTTCTTT. Protein: CASSPGTGPEAFF.

The V gene is TRBV25-1, the J gene TRBJ2-1; the match to TRBD2 covers 10 bases. This CDR3 spans 18 amino acids. Germline CDR1 reads MGHDK; CDR2 reads SYGVNS. The V segment lost 0 bases and the J segment 4 bases; nucleotides outside the gene matches: 9. The CDR3 DNA reads TGTGCCAGCAGTGAATATGGGGCTAGCGGGGGACCTTACAATGAGCAGTTCTTC. This codes for CASSEYGASGGPYNEQFF.

The gene calls are TRBV4-1 and TRBJ2-2; D may be TRBD2 (5 bases). Germline V gene lookup returns CDR1 MGHRA and CDR2 YSYEKL. The CDR3 covers 17 residues. The V gene lost 4 bases and the J gene lost 0 bases, with 15 bases spanning the gap. In DNA form, the CDR3 reads TGCGCCAGCAGCCCCATCTTGAGGAGGTCGAACACCGGGGAGCTGTTTTTT. Translated, it gives CASSPILRRSNTGELFF.

The V gene is TRBV14, the J gene TRBJ2-5; tentatively, D is TRBD2 (6 bases). The germline V gene encodes CDR1 SGHDN and CDR2 FVKESK. This CDR3 spans 15 amino acids. Trimming left V 4 bases short and J 2 bases short, with 14 bases between. The CDR3 sequence: CASSLHPGTQETQYF. CDR3 bases: TGTGCCAGCAGCCTTCACCCCGGGACTCAAGAGACCCAGTACTTC.

This chain uses TRBV11-2 with TRBJ2-7; no clear D gene. CDR3 length: 12 amino acids. V was trimmed by 5 bases and J by 4 bases, leaving 9 bases between them. The germline V gene encodes CDR1 SGHAT and CDR2 FQNNGV. The CDR3 spells CASSPAAYEQYF. CDR3 bases: TGTGCCAGCAGCCCCGCCGCGTACGAGCAGTACTTC.

In this sample, this clone turned up a few times. V and J are TRBV7-9 and TRBJ1-4, with D possibly matching TRBD1 (5 bases). Germline loops: CDR1 SEHNR, CDR2 FQNEAQ (reference sequence). Trimming stripped 1 base from V and 4 bases from J, with 10 bases between. CDR3 length equals 15 residues. The CDR3 DNA sequence: TGTGCCAGCAGCTTAGAGGGGACGGGTAATGAAAAACTGTTTTTT. As protein: CASSLEGTGNEKLFF.